This TCR beta chain was found in a study of tumor-infiltrating lymphocytes in primary liver carcinoma. Study as a whole: Treatment of the patients' primary liver carcinoma consisted of surgical resection.

Unsorted whole blood supplied the blood RNA, and germline DNA was isolated too. This clonotype has more than one count but fewer than ten. Trimming removed 4 bases from V and 0 bases from J, with 10 bases in between. Looked up from germline, CDR1 is MNHEY and CDR2 is SVGAGI. This CDR3 has 16 residues. Total RNA (around 500 ng) served as template for TCR beta cDNA synthesis primed by a constant-region primer. Three nested multiplex PCR rounds of slightly modified ARM-PCR generated TCR beta libraries. TRBV1-TRBV30 forward primers and a C-beta reverse primer were used in the first two PCR rounds, which each ran for approximately 9 cycles. TCRdb re-called the multiplex PCR reads with MiXCR, one entry per CDR3 protein. The sample contains 250,000 to 350,000 distinct CDR3 sequences, more than 55% of which appear only once.

V and J are TRBV6-5 and TRBJ2-6; D gene uncertain. The material sequenced was peripheral blood. The clonotype was recovered from a woman in her 30s with primary liver carcinoma and hepatitis B virus infection. CDR3 amino acids: CASSWNFDSGANVLTF. Here the CDR3 DNA reads TGTGCCAGCAGTTGGAACTTCGACTCTGGGGCCAACGTCCTGACTTTC.